Sequencing of this TCR beta chain was carried out in a study of identical twins. TCRdb analysed the 5' RACE reads with MiXCR anew, one entry per CDR3 protein. The profile shows 1,800,000 or so distinct CDR3 sequences, less than 40% of them singletons. Per the germline V gene, CDR1 is DFQATT and CDR2 is SNEGSKA (reference sequence). V shed 2 bases, J shed 7 bases, and the junction held 8 bases outside the gene matches. CDR3 length: 15 amino acids. The gene calls are TRBV20-1 and TRBJ1-4, with 9 bases fitting TRBD1. Sample: cord blood. The clonotype was recovered from a newborn girl in good health. CDR3 bases: TGCAGTGCTAGACCCGAACAGGGGGCCTCTGAAAAACTGTTTTTT. Protein sequence: CSARPEQGASEKLFF.